This T cell receptor (beta chain) was sequenced in a study of human T cells and chemical hapten exposure. The overall study: Investigators sensitized approximately 2 cm by approximately 2 cm of upper inner arm skin with 2% DPC.

MiXCR, applied by TCRdb to the RACE reads, yields one record per CDR3 protein. The sample includes around 180,000 distinct CDR3 sequences, 25% to 35% seen only once; the top ten take just under 3%. Specified time point: pre-sensitization, week 0. The treatment is: therapeutic diphenylcyclopropenone sensitization with weekly scalp DPC. This clonotype appeared many times. The clonotype was recovered from a woman aged 25 to 45 with alopecia areata. Some clones in this sample may be carry-over from other donors' samples. Material: whole blood, obtained in connection with sensitization to the hapten diphenylcyclopropenone (DPC).

The CDR3 here is CASSDSNQPQHF. CDR3 bases: TGTGCCAGCAGTGATAGCAATCAGCCCCAGCATTTT. This chain connects TRBV28 to TRBJ1-5, with D unresolved. With 5 bases removed from V and 0 bases from J, the gap between germline ends came to 2 bases. The CDR3 spans 12 residues. From germline, CDR1 is MDHEN and CDR2 SYDVKM.